This is a list of T cell receptor beta chains from one sample in a study of CD8+ T cells in alopecia areata. Profiling relied on immunoSEQ multiplex PCR, and the TCRdb table lists in-frame clones only, not all of them. Of approximately 89,000 clones in the sample, around two fifths were seen once. The sequencing input was CD4+ T cells sorted from blood. The origin of the receptors is a human donor with alopecia areata. Both conserved end residues are part of each CDR3. Each record gives: D gene, V gene, clone size, J gene, CDR3 protein, CDR3 DNA. A D gene is named only where the DNA matches it firmly. Some rows mark clone size as missing; the rest say once, few, many or name a class of expanded clone.

TRBD2	TRBV11-2	.	TRBJ2-7	CASSLTLAGAPYEQYF	TGTGCCAGCAGCTTAACCCTAGCGGGAGCACCCTACGAGCAGTACTTC
.	TRBV7-2	once	TRBJ2-3	CASSPDGGGDTQYF	TGTGCCAGCAGCCCTGACGGAGGGGGCGATACGCAGTATTTT
.	TRBV29-1	many	TRBJ2-2	CSVGRGTGELFF	TGCAGCGTTGGCCGCGGGACAGGGGAGCTGTTTTTT
TRBD2	TRBV29-1	.	TRBJ2-2	CSGRLAGAGELFF	TGCAGCGGACGACTAGCGGGAGCCGGGGAGCTGTTTTTT
.	TRBV28	many	TRBJ1-5	CASSRAGRTSNQPQHF	TGTGCCAGCAGTCGAGCTGGACGGACAAGCAATCAGCCCCAGCATTTT
TRBD1	TRBV19	few	TRBJ2-3	CARLGTGGTDTQYF	TGTGCCAGGTTGGGGACAGGGGGCACAGATACGCAGTATTTT
.	TRBV4-3	once	TRBJ1-1	CASSQDARAGELYYTEAFF	TGCGCCAGCAGCCAAGATGCCAGGGCCGGCGAGCTCTATTACACTGAAGCTTTCTTT
TRBD2	TRBV7-9	few	TRBJ2-5	CASRRAGGQETQYF	TGTGCCAGCAGGAGAGCGGGGGGCCAAGAGACCCAGTACTTC
TRBD1	TRBV9	.	TRBJ1-2	CASSAGPGQLYGYTF	TGTGCCAGCAGCGCGGGACCGGGACAGCTTTATGGCTACACCTTC
.	TRBV30	.	TRBJ1-3	CAWIIADTIYF	TGTGCCTGGATCATCGCCGACACCATATATTTT
.	TRBV29-1	.	TRBJ1-1	CSVEVRGSAEAFF	TGCAGCGTTGAAGTCCGGGGTTCCGCTGAAGCTTTCTTT
TRBD1	TRBV27	.	TRBJ2-7	CASGLTGGGEQYF	TGTGCCAGCGGGCTAACAGGGGGCGGCGAGCAGTACTTC
.	TRBV29-1	few	TRBJ1-2	CSVAFRVNYGYTF	TGCAGCGTTGCTTTCAGAGTAAACTATGGCTACACCTTC
.	TRBV29-1	.	TRBJ2-3	CSPHPSTDTQYF	TGCAGCCCCCACCCCAGCACAGATACGCAGTATTTT
TRBD2	TRBV30	.	TRBJ2-5	CAWRLAGQETQYF	TGTGCCTGGAGATTAGCGGGACAAGAGACCCAGTACTTC
.	TRBV11-2	.	TRBJ2-1	CASSLLRGYNEQFF	TGTGCCAGCAGCTTATTGAGGGGATACAATGAGCAGTTCTTC
.	TRBV4-1	few	TRBJ1-5	CASSPTGTSSNQPQHF	TGCGCCAGCAGCCCCACGGGGACATCGAGCAATCAGCCCCAGCATTTT
.	TRBV2	once	TRBJ2-2	CASSEENTGELFF	TGTGCCAGCAGTGAAGAGAACACCGGGGAGCTGTTTTTT
.	TRBV29-1	few	TRBJ1-2	CSEGGGGYGYTF	TGCAGCGAAGGAGGGGGGGGATATGGCTACACCTTC
TRBD2	TRBV29-1	.	TRBJ2-7	CSVEVLAGSEQYF	TGCAGCGTCGAGGTCCTAGCGGGTAGCGAGCAGTACTTC
.	TRBV20-1	.	TRBJ2-3	CSATLGDTQYF	TGCAGTGCCACGCTCGGAGATACGCAGTATTTT
.	TRBV6-5	.	TRBJ2-5	CASSLNRVHETQYF	TGTGCCAGCAGTTTAAACAGGGTTCACGAGACCCAGTACTTC
.	TRBV4-1	.	TRBJ2-1	CASSPLWRNEQFF	TGCGCCAGCAGCCCTCTTTGGCGAAATGAGCAGTTCTTC
.	TRBV9	few	TRBJ2-3	CASSVADTQYF	TGTGCCAGCAGCGTCGCGGATACGCAGTATTTT
.	TRBV30	.	TRBJ1-2	CAWTRALGGGYTF	TGTGCCTGGACGCGGGCCCTAGGCGGTGGCTACACCTTC
.	TRBV15	few	TRBJ2-7	CATVRLEQYF	TGTGCCACCGTGCGACTGGAGCAGTACTTC